The clone carrying this TCR beta chain was detected a few times. Its antigen is still unknown. All of the isolated RNA was reverse transcribed, so expressed TCRB transcripts were sequenced. TCRdb keeps only in-frame clones here, not all; method: immunoSEQ multiplex PCR. The sample holds fewer than 550,000 clones, over 10% seen once. This sample was included in a study of beta chain features in type 1 diabetes. Study-level results: Any HLA effect on TCRB rearrangement was left unresolved by small sub-analyses.

This CDR3 region has 15 residues. Looked up from germline, CDR1 is SNHLY and CDR2 is FYNNEI. V was pared by 4 bases and J by 7 bases, with 7 bases of the junction left unmatched. V gene TRBV2 combines with J gene TRBJ1-6; 7 bases align to TRBD1. The receptor comes from a woman between 18 and 29 years old in good health. The sample consisted of naive CD4+ T cells from blood. The CDR3, as DNA: TGTGCCAGCAGTGGATACAGGGGAGGGAATTCACCCCTCCACTTT. Its translation: CASSGYRGGNSPLHF. Complete variable domain (other parts from reference TRBV2 and TRBJ1-6): EPEVTQTPSHQVTQMGQEVILRCVPISNHLYFYWYRQILGQKVEFLVSFYNNEISEKSEIFDDQFSVERPDGSNFTLKIRSTKLEDSAMYFCASSGYRGGNSPLHFGNGTRLTVT.